The 10 T cell receptor beta chains below come from one sample, sequenced in a study of T cells in Graves' hyperthyroidism and ophthalmopathy. Amplified regions were TCR beta CDR3 sequences from RNA transcripts. The HTBI set primed first-round TCR CDR3 RT-PCR. TCRdb itself ran the multiplex PCR reads through MiXCR, one entry per CDR3 protein. The table lists around 250,000 distinct CDR3 sequences, roughly 15% of them singletons, with about 14% in the top ten. The sequenced sample was blood. These receptors were collected from a woman aged 40 to 50 with Graves' hyperthyroidism that later progressed to Graves' ophthalmopathy.

This chain connects TRBV7-3 to TRBJ2-6, with 7 bases aligning to TRBD2. Germline CDR1 reads SGHTA; CDR2 reads FQGTGA. CDR3 length: 15 amino acids. J lost 4 bases, V lost 5 bases, and 5 bases had no gene match. Here the CDR3 reads CASSASGGGANVLTF. The CDR3 DNA reads as TGTGCCAGCAGCGCCTCCGGGGGGGGGGCCAACGTCCTGACTTTC.

This clonotype was recorded at least ten times. The rearrangement uses TRBV29-1 and TRBJ1-1; possible D gene TRBD1, 5 bases. The CDR3 is 15 residues long. Germline values: CDR1 SQVTM, CDR2 ANQGSEA. V shed 6 bases and J shed 0 bases, with 17 bases lying between them. The CDR3 protein is CSVTFPGTVNTEAFF. The CDR3, as DNA: TGCAGCGTCACTTTCCCCGGGACGGTGAACACTGAAGCTTTCTTT.

This clonotype was observed many times. The rearrangement links TRBV2 to TRBJ1-2, with D possibly TRBD1 on 5 matching bases. In germline, CDR1 is SNHLY, CDR2 FYNNEI. The CDR3 is made up of 13 amino acids. V shed 7 bases and J shed 6 bases, with 15 bases lying between them. The CDR3: CASKPSGLDGYTF. The CDR3 region has the DNA TGTGCCAGCAAACCCTCAGGGCTAGATGGCTACACCTTC.

There are many counts of this clonotype. The V and J genes are TRBV29-1 and TRBJ2-3; D remains unclear. V lost 7 bases and J lost 0, with 11 bases in between. Germline assignment: CDR1 SQVTM and CDR2 ANQGSEA. This CDR3 spans 13 amino acids. DNA of the CDR3: TGCAGCGCAGGACGGGCTAGCACAGATACGCAGTATTTT. This codes for CSAGRASTDTQYF.

In its sample, this clonotype was seen many times. The rearrangement links TRBV9 to TRBJ2-6; TRBD1 is a possible D gene (7 bases). Germline-derived CDR1 and CDR2 are SGDLS and YYNGEE. CDR3 size: 19 residues. Deletions cut 0 bases from V and 0 bases from J, with 16 bases between. CDR3 DNA: TGTGCCAGCAGCGTAGTGGCAGGGGGGCCCGGCTCTGGGGCCAACGTCCTGACTTTC. This sequence encodes CASSVVAGGPGSGANVLTF.

This rearrangement joins TRBV28 to TRBJ2-5; TRBD2 aligns across 12 bases. Germline CDR1 MDHEN, CDR2 SYDVKM. Trimming removed 6 bases from V and 7 bases from J; junction bases left unmatched: 18. The CDR3 sequence is 18 residues long. The CDR3 coding sequence is TGTGCCAGCAGCCAAGCCGCTAGCGGGAGGGCCTTTCGACCGACCCAGTACTTC. Its translation: CASSQAASGRAFRPTQYF.

This clonotype was detected many times. V usage is TRBV13 and J usage is TRBJ2-1; D unclear. Trimming took off 4 bases at V and 0 bases at J, with 25 bases between the two ends. The CDR3 runs 20 residues. Per germline, CDR1 PRHDT and CDR2 FYEKMQ (reference sequence). CDR3 amino acids: CASSSIRVKIDVSSYNEQFF. As DNA, the CDR3 is TGTGCCAGCAGCTCGATCCGGGTTAAGATTGATGTTAGCTCCTACAATGAGCAGTTCTTC.

This clonotype is a singleton in its sample. A much larger clone sits a single nucleotide away, making a read error possible. The J gene is TRBJ2-1, the V gene TRBV15; unclear D gene. This CDR3 contains 20 residues. V gave up 0 bases and J gave up 5 bases, with 26 bases separating them. Germline values: CDR1 LNHNV, CDR2 YYDKDF (reference sequence). CDR3 sequence reads: CATSRDLGIHWGLLNNEQFF. CDR3 coding DNA: TGTGCCACCAGCAGAGATCTAGGAATTCACTGGGGTTTGTTGAACAATGAGCAGTTCTTC.

The chain is built from TRBV6-2 or TRBV6-3 and TRBJ2-7; 7 nucleotides agree with TRBD2. Trimming took 6 bases from V and 6 from J; bases not matched to a gene: 5. Looked up from germline, CDR1 is MNHEY and CDR2 is SVGEGT. CDR3 length: 12 amino acids. CDR3 amino acids: CASRGRVGEQYF. In DNA form, the CDR3 reads TGTGCCAGCAGGGGGAGGGTCGGCGAGCAGTACTTC.

A few counts support this clonotype. The V gene is TRBV9, the J gene TRBJ1-1; D not resolved. The CDR3 is 15 amino acids. V was shortened by 6 bases and J by 3 bases, with 18 bases between the two germline ends. The V gene's germline CDR1 is SGDLS and CDR2 YYNGEE. CDR3 DNA: TGTGCCAGCAACGAGAACGGGTTGATGGACACTGAAGCTTTCTTT. Translating gives CASNENGLMDTEAFF.